Listed here is a single T cell receptor (beta chain). What it binds is not known. The data are from a study of cytomegalovirus exposure and HLA in healthy donors. The wider study: Sequencing of approximately 190 million T cells in an earlier analysis found 90 million to 120 million unique TCR beta sequences.

Notes on the study in general: Being productive about 90% or about 30% of the time was typical of most TCR beta V segments in an earlier analysis. A few chains linked to CMV were shown in vitro to be specific for CMV antigens. The likely origin of a cluster of highly shared sequence variants was a sequencing artifact.

60 Vbeta and 13 Jbeta primers were used in PCR. The repertoire was sequenced with immunoSEQ multiplex PCR; TCRdb's copy has only in-frame clones and lacks some. The sample shows approximately 150,000 clones, around 80% of them seen only once. This sequence originates from a boy aged 2 to 10 in good health and CMV-seronegative. The sequenced sample was PBMCs.

The CDR3 nucleotides are TGCGCCAGCAGCTTGCAGACAAGCTATGGCTACACCTTC. Residues: CASSLQTSYGYTF. V is TRBV5-1 and J is TRBJ1-2; D is ambiguous. Trimming took off 1 base at V and 4 bases at J, with 8 bases between the two ends. Germline assignment: CDR1 SGHRS and CDR2 YFSETQ. The CDR3 is 13 amino acids.